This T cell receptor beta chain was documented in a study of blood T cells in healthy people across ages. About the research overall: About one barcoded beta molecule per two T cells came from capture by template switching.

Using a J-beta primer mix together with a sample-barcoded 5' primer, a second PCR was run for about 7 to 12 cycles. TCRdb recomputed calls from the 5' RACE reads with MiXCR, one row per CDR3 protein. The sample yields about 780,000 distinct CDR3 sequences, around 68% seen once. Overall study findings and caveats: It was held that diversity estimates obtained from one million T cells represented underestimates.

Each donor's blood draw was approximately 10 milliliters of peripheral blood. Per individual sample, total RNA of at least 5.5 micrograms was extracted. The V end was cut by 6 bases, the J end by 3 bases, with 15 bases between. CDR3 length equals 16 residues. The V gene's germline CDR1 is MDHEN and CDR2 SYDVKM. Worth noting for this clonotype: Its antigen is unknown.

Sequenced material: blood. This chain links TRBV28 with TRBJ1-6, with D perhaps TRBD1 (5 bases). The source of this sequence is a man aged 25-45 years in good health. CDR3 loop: CASSTTGSVYNSPLHF. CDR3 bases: TGTGCCAGCAGCACCACAGGTAGCGTCTATAATTCACCCCTCCACTTT.